This T cell receptor (beta chain) was identified in a study of T cells in Graves' hyperthyroidism and ophthalmopathy (dated by TCRdb to the late 2010s). For the study in its entirety: Peripheral blood was collected at initial diagnosis, before any treatment. To identify distinguishing TCR V-J signatures, a discovery cohort of 90 to 100 patients was used, comprising some 45 with Graves' ophthalmopathy and around 57 with stable Graves' hyperthyroidism. Prospective prediction of ophthalmopathy was tested in an independent validation cohort of fewer than 20 hyperthyroidism patients and some 17 patients who later progressed to ophthalmopathy. For training and testing, the roughly 100 patients in the discovery cohort were randomly divided in a 7:3 ratio. In addition, the study compared T-cell repertoires in thyroid tissue and in blood from 6 or 7 Graves' hyperthyroidism patients. Following sampling, methimazole starting at 30 mg daily was given to hyperthyroidism patients, and high-dose intravenous methylprednisolone was given to ophthalmopathy patients. The paper reports TCR Vbeta CDR3 sequencing of 135 peripheral blood samples: some 41 ophthalmopathy, about 75 hyperthyroidism and approximately 17 progressor patients.

The sample holds many counts of this clonotype. Which antigen it targets is not known. No base quality values were provided; no much bigger clone lies one nucleotide off. What the authors observed across the whole study: Sample size was not statistically predetermined, and investigators were not blinded to group allocation. In validation, the model predicted progression to ophthalmopathy a median of around 6.5 months before onset, with approximately 68% sensitivity and more than 72% specificity. Ophthalmopathy was separated from stable hyperthyroidism by a 13 V-J signature model, with roughly 88% sensitivity and about 84% specificity obtained in cross-validation and 80%/75% obtained in testing. Blood samples also contained most of the expanded thyroid clonotypes (frequency above 0.001), which suggests that blood repertoires may reflect thyroid immune responses.

Graves' hyperthyroidism was defined as stable when no progression to ophthalmopathy occurred over 18 months of follow-up. Hyperthyroidism patients were newly diagnosed, had a disease duration of under 2 months, and were aged 18 to 65 years. Exclusion was applied to patients with uncontrolled infections, other autoimmune diseases, pregnancy or lactation. Diagnoses were established on the basis of clinical symptoms, serum thyroxine and TRAb, thyroid ultrasound, and orbital computed tomography. PBMCs were isolated from approximately 10 ml of fresh peripheral blood by Ficoll-Paque density gradient centrifugation. Trizol reagent was used to extract total RNA, and RNA quality was then checked on an Agilent 2100 Bioanalyzer. The CDR3 goes from the cysteine to the phenylalanine over 15 residues. Here the CDR3 DNA is all that survives: 45 bases in frame from base 1. CDR1 and CDR2 (SGDLS, YYNGEE) derive from the germline V gene. V lost 0 bases and J lost 4 bases; the stretch between them is 14 bases long.

The TCR beta CDR3 regions were amplified from the RNA transcripts. The TCR CDR3 was subjected to a first round of RT-PCR using the HTBI primer set and the Qiagen OneStep RT-PCR kit. A second multiplex PCR round built the libraries, followed by size selection and purification. Sequencing of the libraries was done on an Illumina HiSeq2000 using paired-end 100 bp reads. Regarding the original processing steps: SOAPnuke was used to process the raw data, throwing out any read that contained adapters or uncalled bases, had a mean Phred below 15, or lacked an exact constant-primer or identifier match. COPE v1.2.5 was used to merge the high-quality paired reads, and each unique nucleotide sequence was defined as a clonotype. Clonotypes were aligned to IMGT TRBV, TRBD and TRBJ reference segments using MiTCR v1.1. Analysis was restricted to V-J combinations with a frequency above 0.0001, which covered 98% to 99.2% of repertoires. The TCS score was defined as F50 (clonal expansion) divided by E x V (chaos), with BLOSUM62-based TCRdist calculated between CDR3 peptides within each V-J. Welch's t-statistics and random forest reduced around 550 V-J features to roughly 13, which were used in a naive Bayes classifier (R e1071). The public reads were run again by TCRdb, first through fastp at Q25 and then through MiXCR, and only productive beta chains were kept. Entries are consolidated by CDR3 protein sequence, retaining the most common genes and DNA. None of the V and J calls come from the authors' own analysis; TCRdb made them. The sample data list some 740,000 distinct CDR3 sequences, and approximately 14% of these were observed just once. In total, the top ten clones hold around 9.6% of the sample.

The receptor's source is a young woman with Graves' hyperthyroidism. Sequenced: blood. This sequence uses TRBV9 and TRBJ2-7; TRBD2 could be the D gene, as 6 bases match. The DNA reads TGTGCCAGCAGCGTAGCTTATACGGGAGATTACGAGCAGTACTTC. Translated, this is CASSVAYTGDYEQYF.